This T cell receptor beta chain originates from a study of blood T cells in healthy people across ages. The germline CDR1 and CDR2 sequences are SGHRS and YFSETQ. The CDR3 runs 17 residues. Trimming at V came to 4 bases and at J to 6 bases, leaving 13 bases not matched to a gene. This clonotype was seen only a few times. The second PCR ran about 6 to 12 cycles with a sample-barcoded 5' primer and J-beta primers. Each sample yielded at least 3 million CDR3-containing paired-end reads. TCRdb used MiXCR to reprocess the 5' RACE reads, holding one entry per CDR3 protein. Altogether hundreds of thousands of distinct CDR3 sequences are present, approximately 53% being singletons, with the ten largest covering roughly 24%.

Specimen: blood. The genes are TRBV5-1 and TRBJ1-1; 12 positions agree with TRBD1. The TCR sequence derives from a man aged 35-49 years in good health. The CDR3 sequence is CASSPRDRGRMGAEAFF. The CDR3 bases are TGCGCCAGCAGCCCCCGGGACAGGGGGCGTATGGGGGCTGAAGCTTTCTTT.